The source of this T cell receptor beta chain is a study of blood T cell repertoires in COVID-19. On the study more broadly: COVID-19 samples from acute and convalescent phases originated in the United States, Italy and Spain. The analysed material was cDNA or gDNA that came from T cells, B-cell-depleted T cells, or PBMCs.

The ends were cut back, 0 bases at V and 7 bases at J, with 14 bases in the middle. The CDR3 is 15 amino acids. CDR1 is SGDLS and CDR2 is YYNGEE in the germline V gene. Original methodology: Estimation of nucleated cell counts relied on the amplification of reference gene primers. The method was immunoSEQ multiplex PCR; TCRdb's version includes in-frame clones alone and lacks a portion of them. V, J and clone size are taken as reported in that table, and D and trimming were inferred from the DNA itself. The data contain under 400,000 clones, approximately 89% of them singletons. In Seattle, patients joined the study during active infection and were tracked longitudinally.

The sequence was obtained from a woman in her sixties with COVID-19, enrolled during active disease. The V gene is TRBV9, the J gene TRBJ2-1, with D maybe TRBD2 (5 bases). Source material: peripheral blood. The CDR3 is CASSVAIGTGNEQFF. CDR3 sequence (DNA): TGTGCCAGCAGCGTAGCTATAGGCACGGGAAATGAGCAGTTCTTC.